This T cell receptor (beta chain) was identified during a study of T cells after yellow fever vaccination. Study-level results: Reappearing after the booster were most of the clones from primary vaccination (less than 97% CD4, 85% to 90% CD8).

V was cut by 0 bases and J by 3 bases, with 12 bases left in between. Looked up from germline, CDR1 is ENHRY and CDR2 is SYGVKD. CDR3 length: 16 residues. This clonotype was seen more than once but under ten times. The target antigen is unknown. From the 5' RACE reads, TCRdb called clonotypes with MiXCR, one entry per CDR3 protein. The table records some 150,000 distinct CDR3 sequences, approximately 9.9% of them present only once. The V and J genes are TRBV10-3 and TRBJ2-1; perhaps D is TRBD1 or TRBD2 (6 bases each). The starting material was CD8+ T cells sorted from PBMCs, obtained 15 days after the yellow fever booster vaccination. This clonotype originated in a man aged 18 to 30 who received the YFV17D yellow fever vaccine. The CDR3 loop is CAISESVGGLYNEQFF. The CDR3, as DNA: TGTGCCATCAGTGAGTCGGTGGGGGGCCTCTACAATGAGCAGTTCTTC.